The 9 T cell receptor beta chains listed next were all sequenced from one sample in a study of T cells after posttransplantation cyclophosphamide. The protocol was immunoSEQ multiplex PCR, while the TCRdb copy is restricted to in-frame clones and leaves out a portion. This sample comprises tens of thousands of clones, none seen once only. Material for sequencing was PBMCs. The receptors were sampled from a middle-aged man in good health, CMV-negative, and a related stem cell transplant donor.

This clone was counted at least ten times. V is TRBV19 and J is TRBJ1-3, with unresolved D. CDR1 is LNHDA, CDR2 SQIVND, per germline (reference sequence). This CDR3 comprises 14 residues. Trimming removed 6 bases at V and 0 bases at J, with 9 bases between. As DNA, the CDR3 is TGTGCCAGTAGCGGGAAAGACTCTGGAAACACCATATATTTT. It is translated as CASSGKDSGNTIYF.

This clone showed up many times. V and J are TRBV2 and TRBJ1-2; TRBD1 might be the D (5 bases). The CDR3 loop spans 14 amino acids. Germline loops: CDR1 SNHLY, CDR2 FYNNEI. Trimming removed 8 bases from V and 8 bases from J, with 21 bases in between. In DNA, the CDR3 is TGTGCCAGCCCCTCGACAGAAAAGGCGGCCGGCTACACCTTC. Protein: CASPSTEKAAGYTF.

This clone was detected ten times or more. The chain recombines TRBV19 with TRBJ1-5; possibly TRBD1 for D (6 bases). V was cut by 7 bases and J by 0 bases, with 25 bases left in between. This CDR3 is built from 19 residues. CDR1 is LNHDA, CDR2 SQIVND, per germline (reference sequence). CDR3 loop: CASTPRGRQDKNSNQPQHF. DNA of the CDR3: TGTGCCAGTACCCCAAGGGGGAGACAGGATAAGAATAGCAATCAGCCCCAGCATTTT. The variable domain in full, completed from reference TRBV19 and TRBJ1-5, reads DGGITQSPKYLFRKEGQNVTLSCEQNLNHDAMYWYRQDPGQGLRLIYYSQIVNDFQKGDIAEGYSVSREKKESFPLTVTSAQKNPTAFYLCASTPRGRQDKNSNQPQHFGDGTRLSIL.

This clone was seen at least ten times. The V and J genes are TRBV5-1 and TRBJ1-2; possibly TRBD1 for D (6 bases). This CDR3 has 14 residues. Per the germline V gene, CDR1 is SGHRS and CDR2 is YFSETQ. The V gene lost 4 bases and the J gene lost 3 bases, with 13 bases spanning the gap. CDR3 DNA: TGCGCCAGCAGCCCAGGGGATGGGGACTATGGCTACACCTTC. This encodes CASSPGDGDYGYTF.

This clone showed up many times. In DNA form, the CDR3 reads TGTGCCAGCAGCTCAACTAGCGAGGCCTACGAGCAGTACTTC. Translation: CASSSTSEAYEQYF. This chain links TRBV5-4 with TRBJ2-7; TRBD2 matches at 7 bases. The germline gives CDR1 SGHNT, CDR2 YYREEE (reference sequence). CDR3 size: 14 residues. The V and J ends lost 3 bases and 2 bases, in that order; junction bases with no gene match: 5.

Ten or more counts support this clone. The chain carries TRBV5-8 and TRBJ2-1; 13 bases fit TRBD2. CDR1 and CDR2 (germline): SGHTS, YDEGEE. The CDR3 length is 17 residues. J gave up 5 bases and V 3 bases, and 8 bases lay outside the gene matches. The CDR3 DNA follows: TGTGCCAGCAGCTGGGGGACTAGCGGGACCACGAACAATGAGCAGTTCTTC. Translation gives CASSWGTSGTTNNEQFF.

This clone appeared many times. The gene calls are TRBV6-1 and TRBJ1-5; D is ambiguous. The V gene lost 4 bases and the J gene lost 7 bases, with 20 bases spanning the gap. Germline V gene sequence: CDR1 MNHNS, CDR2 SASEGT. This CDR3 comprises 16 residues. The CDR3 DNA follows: TGTGCCAGCAGTGTATCCCAGTCCGGGTTCGGACAGCCCCAGCATTTT. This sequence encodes CASSVSQSGFGQPQHF.

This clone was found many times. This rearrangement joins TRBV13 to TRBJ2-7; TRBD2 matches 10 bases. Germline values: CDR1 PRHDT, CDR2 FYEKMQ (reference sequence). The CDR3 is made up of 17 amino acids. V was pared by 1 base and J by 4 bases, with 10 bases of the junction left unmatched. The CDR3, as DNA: TGTGCCAGCAGCTTAGCTAGCGGGAGATCCAGCGTATACGAGCAGTACTTC. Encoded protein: CASSLASGRSSVYEQYF.

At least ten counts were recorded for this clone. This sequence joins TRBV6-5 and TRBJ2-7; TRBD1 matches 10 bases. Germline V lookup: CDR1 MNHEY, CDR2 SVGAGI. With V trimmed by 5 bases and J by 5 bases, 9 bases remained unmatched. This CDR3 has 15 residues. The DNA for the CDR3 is TGTGCCAGCAGTCCTCGACAGGGGGCTAAGGACGAGCAGTACTTC. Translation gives CASSPRQGAKDEQYF.